The table lists the clone carrying this T cell receptor beta chain with many counts. The time point here: patch test 2, 6 weeks after DPC sensitization. Stated treatment: therapeutic diphenylcyclopropenone sensitization with weekly scalp DPC. The data originate from a study of human T cells and chemical hapten exposure. Background on the study: Across its roughly 22 weeks, the study gave patients weekly diphenylcyclopropenone doses to the scalp.

Source study methods: Sample-level TCR yields exhibited a median of about 96,000, with a range of about 20,000 to 750,000. TCRdb used MiXCR to reprocess the RACE reads, holding one entry per CDR3 protein. What appears here as the V and J calls and clone size reflects TCRdb's work, not the paper's. The sample holds about 140,000 distinct CDR3 sequences, roughly 12% seen once. V lost 6 bases, J lost 4 bases, and 20 bases stayed unmatched. The CDR3 totals 19 residues. CDR1 and CDR2 (germline): LNHDA, SQIVND (reference sequence). Sample: whole blood, taken in connection with sensitization to the hapten diphenylcyclopropenone (DPC). The TCR comes from a woman between 50 and 59 years old with alopecia areata. Some clones in this sample may be carry-over from other donors' samples. This sequence joins TRBV19 and TRBJ2-3; TRBD2 agrees at 9 bases. CDR3 DNA: TGTGCCAGTAGAAACAGGAACCGTTTGCGGGAGGGCAACGCAGATACGCAGTATTTT. Translating it yields CASRNRNRLREGNADTQYF.